Sequencing of this T cell receptor beta chain was carried out in a study of read filtering for tumor transcriptome and immune sequencing. Study outcomes and limitations: Dropping single-read clonotypes raised IR-seq and RNA-seq shared-clonotype correlation. Compared with RNA-seq, IR-seq gave much higher clonotype depth and reliability.

This clonotype counts as medium-sized. What it binds is not known. From approximately 430 ng of RNA, a library with molecular barcoded alpha/delta and beta/gamma adaptors was made. Each CDR3 protein is one row after TCRdb ran MiXCR on the reads. The data contain several thousand distinct CDR3 sequences, 20% to 25% of them singletons. V was pared by 4 bases and J by 3 bases, with 2 bases of the junction left unmatched. CDR3 size: 15 residues. Per the germline V gene, CDR1 is MNHEY and CDR2 is SVGEGT. The receptor was derived from a donor at least 40 years old with multiple myeloma. Source material: a population of CD138-negative cells sorted from bone marrow. The chain carries TRBV6-2 or TRBV6-3 and TRBJ2-1; 11 positions match TRBD2. CDR3 loop: CASSSGTSGYNEQFF. In DNA, the CDR3 is TGTGCCAGCAGTTCTGGGACTAGCGGCTACAATGAGCAGTTCTTC.